Below, 5 T cell receptor beta chains from the same sample are listed, as sequenced in a study of early T cells in non-severe SARS-CoV-2 infection. TCRdb re-called the 5' RACE reads with MiXCR, one entry per CDR3 protein. The sample records 55,000 to 65,000 distinct CDR3 sequences, around 12% being singletons. The specimen comprised whole blood, sampled at baseline. The origin of the receptors is an adult who was a healthcare worker with PCR-confirmed SARS-CoV-2 infection or an uninfected control (not recorded which).

The CDR3 spells CASSPRGRDYGYTF. CDR3 DNA: TGTGCCAGCAGTCCCCGAGGCCGGGACTATGGCTACACCTTC. The rearrangement joins TRBV6-5 to TRBJ1-2; no clear D. The CDR3 is made up of 14 amino acids. The germline V gene has CDR1 MNHEY and CDR2 SVGAGI. Trimming took off 5 bases at V and 3 bases at J, with 13 bases between the two ends.

The CDR3 sequence is CASNQGVANTEAFF. The CDR3 bases are TGTGCCAGCAATCAGGGGGTAGCGAACACTGAAGCTTTCTTT. The chain employs TRBV6-5 and TRBJ1-1, with TRBD1 matching 7 bases. Germline loops: CDR1 MNHEY, CDR2 SVGAGI. The V segment lost 7 bases and the J segment 1 base; nucleotides outside the gene matches: 6. The CDR3 covers 14 residues.

V is TRBV20-1 and J is TRBJ1-5; 9 nucleotides align to TRBD1. Looked up from germline, CDR1 is DFQATT and CDR2 is SNEGSKA (reference sequence). CDR3 length: 18 residues. V lost 3 bases to trimming and J lost 2 bases; unmatched junction nucleotides: 14. The CDR3 reads CSARAPGTGTMGNQPQHF. CDR3 sequence (DNA): TGCAGTGCTAGGGCCCCCGGGACAGGGACCATGGGCAATCAGCCCCAGCATTTT.

In this sample, this clonotype turned up many times. The gene calls are TRBV18 and TRBJ2-7, with D tentatively TRBD1 (5 bases). V was clipped by 1 base and J by 2 bases, with 9 bases between them. CDR3 length: 14 amino acids. Germline values: CDR1 KGHSH, CDR2 LQKENI. The chain's CDR3 is CASSPQGVTYEQYF. In nucleotides, the CDR3 is TGTGCCAGCTCACCACAAGGGGTGACCTACGAGCAGTACTTC.

This clonotype has ten or more counts. The CDR3: CASRFRDGFYEQYF. Here the CDR3 DNA reads TGTGCCAGCAGATTCCGGGACGGGTTTTACGAGCAGTACTTC. The gene calls are TRBV21-1 and TRBJ2-7; the table's D call of TRBD1 was not tested on the DNA. TRBV21-1 is shown as a pseudogene. This CDR3 has 14 residues.